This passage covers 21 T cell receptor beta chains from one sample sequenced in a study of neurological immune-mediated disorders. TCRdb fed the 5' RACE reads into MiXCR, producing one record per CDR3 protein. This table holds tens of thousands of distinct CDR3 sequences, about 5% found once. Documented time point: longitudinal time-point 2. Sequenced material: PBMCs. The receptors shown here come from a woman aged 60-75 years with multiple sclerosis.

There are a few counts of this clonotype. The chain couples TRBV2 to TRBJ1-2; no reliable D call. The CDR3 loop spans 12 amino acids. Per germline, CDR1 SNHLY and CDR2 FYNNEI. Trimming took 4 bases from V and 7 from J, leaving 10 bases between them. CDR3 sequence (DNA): TGTGCCAGCAGTGCCAGGACGCTTGGCTACACCTTC. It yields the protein CASSARTLGYTF.

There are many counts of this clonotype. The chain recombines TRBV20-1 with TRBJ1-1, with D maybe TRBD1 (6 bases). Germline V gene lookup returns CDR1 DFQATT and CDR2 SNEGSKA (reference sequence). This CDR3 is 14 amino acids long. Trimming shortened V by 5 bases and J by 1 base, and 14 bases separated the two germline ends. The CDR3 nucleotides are TGCAGTGCTCCGAGACAGGCAACGAACACTGAAGCTTTCTTT. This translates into CSAPRQATNTEAFF.

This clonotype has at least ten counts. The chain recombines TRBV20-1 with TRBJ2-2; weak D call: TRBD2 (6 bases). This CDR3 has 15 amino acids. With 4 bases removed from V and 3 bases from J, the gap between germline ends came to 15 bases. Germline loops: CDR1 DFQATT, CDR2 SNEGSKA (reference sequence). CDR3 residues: CSATKGASDTGELFF. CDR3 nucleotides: TGCAGTGCTACCAAAGGGGCTAGCGACACCGGGGAGCTGTTTTTT.

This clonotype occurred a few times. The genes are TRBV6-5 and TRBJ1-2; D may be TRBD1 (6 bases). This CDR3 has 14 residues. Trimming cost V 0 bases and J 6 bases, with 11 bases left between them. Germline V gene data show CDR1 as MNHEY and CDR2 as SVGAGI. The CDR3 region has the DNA TGTGCCAGCAGTTACTCGAACAGGGTACATGGCTACACCTTC. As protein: CASSYSNRVHGYTF.

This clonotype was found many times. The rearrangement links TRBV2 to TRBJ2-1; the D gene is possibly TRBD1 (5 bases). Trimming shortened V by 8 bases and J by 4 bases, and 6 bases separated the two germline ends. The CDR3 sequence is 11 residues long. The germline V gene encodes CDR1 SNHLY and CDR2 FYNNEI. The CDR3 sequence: CASRQYNEQFF. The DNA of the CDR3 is TGTGCCAGCCGACAGTACAATGAGCAGTTCTTC.

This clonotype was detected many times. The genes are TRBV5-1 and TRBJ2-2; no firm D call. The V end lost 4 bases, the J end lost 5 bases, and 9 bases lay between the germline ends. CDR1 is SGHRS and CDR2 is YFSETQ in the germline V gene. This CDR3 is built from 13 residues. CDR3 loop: CASSNAVTGELFF. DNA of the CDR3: TGCGCCAGCAGCAATGCAGTAACCGGGGAGCTGTTTTTT.

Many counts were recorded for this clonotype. DNA of the CDR3: TGCAGTGCTAGTCCGTCGGTGAAGGAACTGTTTTTT. It encodes CSASPSVKELFF. This sequence joins TRBV20-1 and TRBJ1-4, with D hard to call. The CDR3 has 12 residues. Germline V CDR1 and CDR2: DFQATT, SNEGSKA (reference sequence). Trimming cost V 3 bases and J 12 bases, with 14 bases left between them.

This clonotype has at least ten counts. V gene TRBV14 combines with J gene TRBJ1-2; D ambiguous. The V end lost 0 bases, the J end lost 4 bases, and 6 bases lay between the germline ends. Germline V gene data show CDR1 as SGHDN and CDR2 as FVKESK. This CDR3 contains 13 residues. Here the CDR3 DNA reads TGTGCCAGCAGCCAAGAAGAATTCTATGGCTACACCTTC. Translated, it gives CASSQEEFYGYTF. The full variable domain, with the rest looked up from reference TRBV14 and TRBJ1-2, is EAGVTQFPSHSVIEKGQTVTLRCDPISGHDNLYWYRRVMGKEIKFLLHFVKESKQDESGMPNNRFLAERTGGTYSTLKVQPAELEDSGVYFCASSQEEFYGYTFGSGTRLTVV.

CDR3 loop: CASSSNTGTSTDTQYF. As DNA, the CDR3 is TGTGCCAGCAGCTCCAACACAGGCACTAGCACAGATACGCAGTATTTT. The gene calls are TRBV7-8 and TRBJ2-3; tentatively, D is TRBD1 (5 bases). The CDR3 loop spans 16 amino acids. Germline CDR1 is SGHVS and CDR2 is FQNEAQ. Deletions cut 4 bases from V and 0 bases from J, with 14 bases between. Full variable domain (outside the CDR3, taken from reference TRBV7-8 and TRBJ2-3): GAGVSQSPRYKVAKRGQDVALRCDPISGHVSLFWYQQALGQGPEFLTYFQNEAQLDKSGLPSDRFFAERPEGSVSTLKIQRTQQEDSAVYLCASSSNTGTSTDTQYFGPGTRLTVL.

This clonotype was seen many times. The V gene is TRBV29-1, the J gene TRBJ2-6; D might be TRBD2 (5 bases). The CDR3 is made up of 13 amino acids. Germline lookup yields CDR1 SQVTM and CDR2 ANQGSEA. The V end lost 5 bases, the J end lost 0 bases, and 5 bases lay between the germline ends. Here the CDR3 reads CSVRDSGANVLTF. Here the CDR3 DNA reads TGCAGCGTTCGGGACTCTGGGGCCAACGTCCTGACTTTC.

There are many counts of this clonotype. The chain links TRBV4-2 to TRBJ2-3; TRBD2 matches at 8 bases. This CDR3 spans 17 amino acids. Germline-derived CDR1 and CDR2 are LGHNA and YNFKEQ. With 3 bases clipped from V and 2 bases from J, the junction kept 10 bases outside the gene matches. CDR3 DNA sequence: TGTGCCAGCAGCCAGACCGGGGGGGCCCATGCCACAGATACGCAGTATTTT. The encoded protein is CASSQTGGAHATDTQYF.

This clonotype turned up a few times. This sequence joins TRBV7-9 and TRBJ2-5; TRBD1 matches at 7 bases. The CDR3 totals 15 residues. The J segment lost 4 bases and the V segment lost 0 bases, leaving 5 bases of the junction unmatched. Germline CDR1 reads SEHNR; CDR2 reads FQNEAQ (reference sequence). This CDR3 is CASSLARQGIETQYF. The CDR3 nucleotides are TGTGCCAGCAGCTTAGCCCGACAGGGCATAGAGACCCAGTACTTC.

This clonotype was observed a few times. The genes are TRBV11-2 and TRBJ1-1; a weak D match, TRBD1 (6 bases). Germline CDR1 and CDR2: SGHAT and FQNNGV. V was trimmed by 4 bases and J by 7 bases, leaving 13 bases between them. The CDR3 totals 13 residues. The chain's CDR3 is CASSSYTGIEAFF. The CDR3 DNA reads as TGTGCCAGCAGCTCCTATACAGGGATTGAAGCTTTCTTT.

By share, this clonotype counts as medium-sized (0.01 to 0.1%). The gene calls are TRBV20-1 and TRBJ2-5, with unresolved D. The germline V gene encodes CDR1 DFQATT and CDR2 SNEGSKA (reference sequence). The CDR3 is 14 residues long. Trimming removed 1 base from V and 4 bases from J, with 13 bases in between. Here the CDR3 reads CSARAPEAVETQYF. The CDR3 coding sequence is TGCAGTGCTAGAGCCCCAGAAGCAGTAGAGACCCAGTACTTC.

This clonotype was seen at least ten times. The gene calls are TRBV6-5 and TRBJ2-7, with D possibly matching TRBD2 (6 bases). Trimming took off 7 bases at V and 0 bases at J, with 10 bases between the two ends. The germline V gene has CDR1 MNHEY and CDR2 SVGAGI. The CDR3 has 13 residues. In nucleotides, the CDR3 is TGTGCCAGCACCGGGACTCGCTCCTACGAGCAGTACTTC. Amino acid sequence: CASTGTRSYEQYF.

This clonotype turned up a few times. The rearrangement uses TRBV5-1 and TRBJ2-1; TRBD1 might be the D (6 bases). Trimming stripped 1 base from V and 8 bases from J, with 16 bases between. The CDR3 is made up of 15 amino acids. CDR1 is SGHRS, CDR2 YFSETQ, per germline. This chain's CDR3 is CASSLWWGKGDEQFF. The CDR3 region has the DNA TGCGCCAGCAGCTTGTGGTGGGGCAAGGGGGATGAGCAGTTCTTC.

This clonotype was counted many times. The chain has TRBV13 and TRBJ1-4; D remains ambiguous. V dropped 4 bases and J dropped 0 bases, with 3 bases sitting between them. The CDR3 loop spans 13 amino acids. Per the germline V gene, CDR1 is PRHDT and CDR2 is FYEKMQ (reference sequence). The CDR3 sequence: CASSSATNEKLFF. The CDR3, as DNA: TGTGCCAGCAGCTCCGCAACTAATGAAAAACTGTTTTTT.

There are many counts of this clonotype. The CDR3 DNA reads TGTGCCAGCAGCCTGGACAGGGGGGGCGAGCAGTACTTC. Encoded protein: CASSLDRGGEQYF. J is TRBJ2-7 and V is TRBV7-8; 10 bases match TRBD1. The V and J ends lost 5 bases and 6 bases, in that order; junction bases with no gene match: 4. This CDR3 spans 13 amino acids. Germline assignment: CDR1 SGHVS and CDR2 FQNEAQ. The whole variable domain, filled in from reference TRBV7-8 and TRBJ2-7, reads GAGVSQSPRYKVAKRGQDVALRCDPISGHVSLFWYQQALGQGPEFLTYFQNEAQLDKSGLPSDRFFAERPEGSVSTLKIQRTQQEDSAVYLCASSLDRGGEQYFGPGTRLTVT.

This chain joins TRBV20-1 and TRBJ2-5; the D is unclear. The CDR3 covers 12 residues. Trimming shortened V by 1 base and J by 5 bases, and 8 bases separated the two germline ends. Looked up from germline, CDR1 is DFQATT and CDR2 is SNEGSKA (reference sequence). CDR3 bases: TGCAGTGCTAGAGGCGACACGGAGACCCAGTACTTC. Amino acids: CSARGDTETQYF.

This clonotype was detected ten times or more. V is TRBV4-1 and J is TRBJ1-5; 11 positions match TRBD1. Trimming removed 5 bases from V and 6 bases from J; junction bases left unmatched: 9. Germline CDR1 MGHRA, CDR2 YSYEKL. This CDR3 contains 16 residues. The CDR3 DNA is TGCGCCAGCAGCGATCCGGGACAGGGGGTCGGTCAGCCCCAGCATTTT. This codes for CASSDPGQGVGQPQHF.

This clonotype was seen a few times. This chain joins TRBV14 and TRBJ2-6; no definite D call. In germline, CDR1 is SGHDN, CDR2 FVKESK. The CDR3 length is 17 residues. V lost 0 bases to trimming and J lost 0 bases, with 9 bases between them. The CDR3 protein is CASSQDGVPSGANVLTF. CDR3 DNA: TGTGCCAGCAGCCAAGACGGAGTGCCCTCTGGGGCCAACGTCCTGACTTTC.